This T cell receptor (beta chain) is from a study of early stage breast cancer tumors. Study-level information: Most invasive tumors, about 70% of the 16, were ER+/PR+/HER2-.

Sequenced by immunoSEQ multiplex PCR; TCRdb stores in-frame clones only, minus some. The sample lists about 63,000 clones; 70% to 80% were seen once. Study findings and constraints: Tumors had roughly 2.5-fold higher T cell density and higher clonality than adjacent normal breast tissue.

Regarding this clone: Its matching antigen is unknown.

V was clipped by 5 bases and J by 5 bases, with 20 bases between them. This CDR3 is 16 amino acids long. Looked up from germline, CDR1 is PRHDT and CDR2 is FYEKMQ (reference sequence). This sequence joins TRBV13 and TRBJ2-3; D is unclear. The sequence was obtained from a person in their twenties or thirties with breast cancer. What was sequenced was blood. DNA for the CDR3: TGTGCCAGCAGCCATCCCCGAGACCCCTCGGTAGATACGCAGTATTTT. This codes for CASSHPRDPSVDTQYF.